This T cell receptor beta chain stems from a study of blood T cell repertoires in COVID-19. At the level of the study: Specimens from acute and convalescent COVID-19 originated in the United States, Italy and Spain. Sample material is recorded as cDNA or gDNA derived from T cells, B-cell-depleted T cells, or PBMCs.

Germline V gene lookup returns CDR1 MNHEY and CDR2 SMNVEV (reference sequence). With V trimmed by 6 bases and J by 5 bases, 12 bases remained unmatched. The CDR3 is 15 residues long. Generated by immunoSEQ multiplex PCR, the TCRdb table keeps only in-frame clones and is missing some. The data contain 69,000 or so clones, approximately 80% of them singletons. The specimen was peripheral blood. The sequence was collected from a woman aged 80 or over with active or convalescent COVID-19. V and J are TRBV27 and TRBJ2-5, with 7 bases that match TRBD1. CDR3 DNA: TGTGCCAGCAGCTCGCCCGGACAGGTTGGGGAGACCCAGTACTTC. Translating it yields CASSSPGQVGETQYF.